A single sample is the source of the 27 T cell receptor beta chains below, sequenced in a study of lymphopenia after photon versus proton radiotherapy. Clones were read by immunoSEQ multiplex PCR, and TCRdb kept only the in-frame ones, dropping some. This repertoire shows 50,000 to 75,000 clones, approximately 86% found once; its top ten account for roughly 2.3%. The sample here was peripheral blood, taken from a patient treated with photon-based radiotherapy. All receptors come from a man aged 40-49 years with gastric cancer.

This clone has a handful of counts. The CDR3 nucleotides are TGTGCCAGCAGTTATATTGGCGGAACCTACGAGCAGTACTTC. Its translation is CASSYIGGTYEQYF. The chain joins TRBV6-6 to TRBJ2-7; D is unresolved. V lost 3 bases, J lost 2 bases, and 11 bases lay in between. Germline CDR1 MNHNY, CDR2 SVGAGI (reference sequence). This CDR3 has 14 residues.

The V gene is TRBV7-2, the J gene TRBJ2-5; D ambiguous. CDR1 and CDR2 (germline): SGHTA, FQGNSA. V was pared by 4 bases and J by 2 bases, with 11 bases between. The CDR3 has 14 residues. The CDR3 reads CASSWARGQETQYF. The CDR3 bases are TGTGCCAGCAGCTGGGCCCGCGGACAAGAGACCCAGTACTTC.

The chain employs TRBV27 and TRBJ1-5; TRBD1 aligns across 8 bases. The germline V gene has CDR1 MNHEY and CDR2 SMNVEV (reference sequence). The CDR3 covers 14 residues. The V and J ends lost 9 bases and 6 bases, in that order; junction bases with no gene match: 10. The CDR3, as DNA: TGTGCCAGTTGGGGTGCAGGGGGCGTTCAGCCCCAGCATTTT. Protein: CASWGAGGVQPQHF.

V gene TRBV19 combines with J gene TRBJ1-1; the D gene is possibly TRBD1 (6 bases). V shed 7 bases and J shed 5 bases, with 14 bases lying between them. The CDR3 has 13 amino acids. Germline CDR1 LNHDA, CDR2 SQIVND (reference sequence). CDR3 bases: TGTGCCAGTAAGGTGGGGGCAGGGACTGAAGCTTTCTTT. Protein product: CASKVGAGTEAFF.

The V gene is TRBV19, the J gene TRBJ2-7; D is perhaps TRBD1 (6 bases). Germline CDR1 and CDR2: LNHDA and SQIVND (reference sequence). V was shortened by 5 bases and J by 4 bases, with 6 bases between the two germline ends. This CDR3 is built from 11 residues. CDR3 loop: CASSDRYEQYF. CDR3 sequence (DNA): TGTGCCAGTAGTGACAGGTACGAGCAGTACTTC.

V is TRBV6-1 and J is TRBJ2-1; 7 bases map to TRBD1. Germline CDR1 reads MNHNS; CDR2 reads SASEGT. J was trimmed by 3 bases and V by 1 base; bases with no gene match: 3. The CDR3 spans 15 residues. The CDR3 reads CASSEGGQYYNEQFF. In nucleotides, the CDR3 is TGTGCCAGCAGTGAAGGGGGACAGTACTACAATGAGCAGTTCTTC.

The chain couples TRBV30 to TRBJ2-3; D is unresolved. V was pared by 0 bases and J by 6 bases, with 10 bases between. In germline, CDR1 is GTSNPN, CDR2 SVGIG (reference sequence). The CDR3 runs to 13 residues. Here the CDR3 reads CAWSVQMGDTQYF. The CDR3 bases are TGTGCCTGGAGTGTACAAATGGGCGATACGCAGTATTTT.

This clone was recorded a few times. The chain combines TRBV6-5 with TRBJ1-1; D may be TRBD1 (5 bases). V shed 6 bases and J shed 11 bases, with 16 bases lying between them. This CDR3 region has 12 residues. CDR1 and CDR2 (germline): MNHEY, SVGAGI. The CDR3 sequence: CASSSVGGLAFF. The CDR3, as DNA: TGTGCCAGCAGCTCGGTGGGGGGGTTGGCTTTCTTT.

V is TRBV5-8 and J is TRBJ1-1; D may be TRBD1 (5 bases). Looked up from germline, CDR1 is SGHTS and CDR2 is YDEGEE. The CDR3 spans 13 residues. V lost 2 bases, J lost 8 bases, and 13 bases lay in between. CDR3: CASSLTGEGEAFF. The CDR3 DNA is TGTGCCAGCAGCTTAACGGGGGAGGGGGAAGCTTTCTTT.

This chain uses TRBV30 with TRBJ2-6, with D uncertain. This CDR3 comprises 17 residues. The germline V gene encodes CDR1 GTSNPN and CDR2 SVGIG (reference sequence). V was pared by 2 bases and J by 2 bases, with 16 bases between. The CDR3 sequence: CAWSIPTTDPGANVLTF. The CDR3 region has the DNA TGTGCCTGGAGTATTCCAACGACTGACCCTGGGGCCAACGTCCTGACTTTC.

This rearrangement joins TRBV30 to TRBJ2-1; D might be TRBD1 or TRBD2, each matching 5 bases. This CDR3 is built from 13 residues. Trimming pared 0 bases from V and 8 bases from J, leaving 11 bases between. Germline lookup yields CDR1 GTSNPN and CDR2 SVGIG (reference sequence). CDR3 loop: CAWSVGVPYEQFF. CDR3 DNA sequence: TGTGCCTGGAGTGTGGGGGTGCCGTATGAGCAGTTCTTC.

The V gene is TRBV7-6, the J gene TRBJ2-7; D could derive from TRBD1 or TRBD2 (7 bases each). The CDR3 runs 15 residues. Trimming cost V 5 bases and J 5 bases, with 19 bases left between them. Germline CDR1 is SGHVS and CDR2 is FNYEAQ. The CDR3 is CASSGGAGGFNEQYF. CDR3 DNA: TGTGCCAGCAGCGGGGGGGCAGGGGGTTTCAACGAGCAGTACTTC.

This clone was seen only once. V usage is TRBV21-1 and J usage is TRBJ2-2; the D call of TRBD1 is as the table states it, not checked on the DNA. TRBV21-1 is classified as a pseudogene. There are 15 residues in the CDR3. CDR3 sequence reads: CASSRDRVGHGELFF. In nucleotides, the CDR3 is TGTGCCAGCAGTCGGGACAGGGTAGGGCACGGGGAGCTGTTTTTT.

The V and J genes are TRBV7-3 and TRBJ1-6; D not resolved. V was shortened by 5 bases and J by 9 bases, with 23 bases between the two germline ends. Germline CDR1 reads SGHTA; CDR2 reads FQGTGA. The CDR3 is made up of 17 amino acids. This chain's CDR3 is CASSQYSLTSSTSPLHF. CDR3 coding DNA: TGTGCCAGCAGCCAATATTCCCTCACATCTAGCACTTCACCCCTCCACTTT. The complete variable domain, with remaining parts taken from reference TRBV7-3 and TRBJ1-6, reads GAGVSQTPSNKVTEKGKYVELRCDPISGHTALYWYRQSLGQGPEFLIYFQGTGAADDSGLPNDRFFAVRPEGSVSTLKIQRTERGDSAVYLCASSQYSLTSSTSPLHFGNGTRLTVT.

The CDR3 nucleotides are TGTGCCAGCAGTCAGGGGGCGTGGGGAAGCACCTTC. Its protein product is CASSQGAWGSTF. The chain combines TRBV6-6 with TRBJ1-2; TRBD1 matches at 8 bases. V lost 5 bases, J lost 13 bases, and 9 bases stayed unmatched. Germline CDR1 is MNHNY and CDR2 is SVGAGI (reference sequence). The CDR3 sequence is 12 residues long.

The CDR3 spells CSAPFSLGGYTF. CDR3 sequence (DNA): TGCAGCGCCCCTTTTTCTCTGGGTGGCTACACCTTC. This chain connects TRBV29-1 to TRBJ1-2; D unresolved. The ends were cut back, 7 bases at V and 7 bases at J, with 16 bases in the middle. Germline CDR1 is SQVTM and CDR2 is ANQGSEA. This CDR3 comprises 12 residues.

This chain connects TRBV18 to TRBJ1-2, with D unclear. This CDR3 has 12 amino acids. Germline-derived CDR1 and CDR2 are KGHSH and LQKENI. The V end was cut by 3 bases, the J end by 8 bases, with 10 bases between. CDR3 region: CASSPEGEGYTF. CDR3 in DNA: TGTGCCAGCTCACCGGAGGGAGAAGGCTACACCTTC.

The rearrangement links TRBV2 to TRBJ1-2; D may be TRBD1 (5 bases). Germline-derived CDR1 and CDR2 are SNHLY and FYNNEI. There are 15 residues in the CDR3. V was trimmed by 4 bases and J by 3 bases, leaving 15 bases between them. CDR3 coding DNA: TGTGCCAGCAGTGCGACAGCCAGGCGCGACTATGGCTACACCTTC. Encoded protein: CASSATARRDYGYTF.

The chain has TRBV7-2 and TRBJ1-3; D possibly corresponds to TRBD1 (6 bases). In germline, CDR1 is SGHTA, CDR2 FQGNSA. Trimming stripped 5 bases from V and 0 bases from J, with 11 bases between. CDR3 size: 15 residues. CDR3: CASSLRTVSGNTIYF. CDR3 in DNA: TGTGCCAGCAGCCTCCGGACAGTCTCTGGAAACACCATATATTTT.

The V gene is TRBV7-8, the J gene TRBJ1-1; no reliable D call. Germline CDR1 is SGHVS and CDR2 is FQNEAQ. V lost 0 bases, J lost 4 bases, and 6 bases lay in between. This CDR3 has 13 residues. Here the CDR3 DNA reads TGTGCCAGCAGCTTAGCTTTTCCCACTGAAGCTTTCTTT. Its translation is CASSLAFPTEAFF.

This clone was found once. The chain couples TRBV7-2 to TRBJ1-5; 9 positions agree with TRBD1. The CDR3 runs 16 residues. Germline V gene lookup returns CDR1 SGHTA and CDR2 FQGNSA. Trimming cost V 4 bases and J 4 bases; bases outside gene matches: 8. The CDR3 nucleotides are TGTGCCAGCAGCTCCGGGACAGGGAGCGAGAATCAGCCCCAGCATTTT. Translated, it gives CASSSGTGSENQPQHF. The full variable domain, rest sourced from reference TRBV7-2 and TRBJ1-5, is GAGVSQSPSNKVTEKGKDVELRCDPISGHTALYWYRQSLGQGLEFLIYFQGNSAPDKSGLPSDRFSAERTGGSVSTLTIQRTQQEDSAVYLCASSSGTGSENQPQHFGDGTRLSIL.

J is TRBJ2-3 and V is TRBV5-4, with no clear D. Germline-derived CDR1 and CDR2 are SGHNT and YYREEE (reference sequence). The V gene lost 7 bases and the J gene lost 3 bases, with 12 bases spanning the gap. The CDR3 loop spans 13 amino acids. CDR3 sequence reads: CASGVLGTDTQYF. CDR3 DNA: TGTGCCAGCGGGGTTCTTGGTACAGATACGCAGTATTTT.

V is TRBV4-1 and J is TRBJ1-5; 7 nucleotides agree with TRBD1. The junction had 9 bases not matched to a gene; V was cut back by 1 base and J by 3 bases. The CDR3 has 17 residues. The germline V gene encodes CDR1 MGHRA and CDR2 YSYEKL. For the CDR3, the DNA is TGCGCCAGCAGCCAAGGGGGAAGGGGGCCCCTCAATCAGCCCCAGCATTTT. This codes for CASSQGGRGPLNQPQHF.

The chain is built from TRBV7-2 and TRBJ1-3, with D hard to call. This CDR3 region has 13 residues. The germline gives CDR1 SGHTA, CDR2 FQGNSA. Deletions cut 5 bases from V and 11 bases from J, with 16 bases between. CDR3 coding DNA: TGTGCCAGCAGCCCGGGCCCTGATCTGCCCATATATTTT. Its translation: CASSPGPDLPIYF.

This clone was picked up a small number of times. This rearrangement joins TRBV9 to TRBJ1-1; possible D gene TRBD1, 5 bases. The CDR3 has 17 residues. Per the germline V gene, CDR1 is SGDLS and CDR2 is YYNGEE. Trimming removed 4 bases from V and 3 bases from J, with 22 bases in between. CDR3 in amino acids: CASSPEVGDPLDTEAFF. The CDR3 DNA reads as TGTGCCAGCAGCCCCGAGGTGGGGGACCCCCTTGACACTGAAGCTTTCTTT. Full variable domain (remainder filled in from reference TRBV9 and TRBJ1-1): DSGVTQTPKHLITATGQRVTLRCSPRSGDLSVYWYQQSLDQGLQFLIQYYNGEERAKGNILERFSAQQFPDLHSELNLSSLELGDSALYFCASSPEVGDPLDTEAFFGQGTRLTVV.

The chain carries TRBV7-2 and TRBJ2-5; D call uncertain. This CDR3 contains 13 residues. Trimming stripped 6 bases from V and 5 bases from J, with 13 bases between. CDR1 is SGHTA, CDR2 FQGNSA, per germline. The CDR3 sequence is CASSRDLRETQYF. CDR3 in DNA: TGTGCCAGCAGTCGTGACCTACGCGAGACCCAGTACTTC.

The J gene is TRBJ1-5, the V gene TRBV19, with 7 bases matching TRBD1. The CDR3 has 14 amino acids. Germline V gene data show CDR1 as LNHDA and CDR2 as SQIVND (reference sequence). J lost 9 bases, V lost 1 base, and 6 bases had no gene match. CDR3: CASSIGSRGWPQHF. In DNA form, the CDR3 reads TGTGCCAGTAGTATAGGGAGCAGGGGGTGGCCCCAGCATTTT.